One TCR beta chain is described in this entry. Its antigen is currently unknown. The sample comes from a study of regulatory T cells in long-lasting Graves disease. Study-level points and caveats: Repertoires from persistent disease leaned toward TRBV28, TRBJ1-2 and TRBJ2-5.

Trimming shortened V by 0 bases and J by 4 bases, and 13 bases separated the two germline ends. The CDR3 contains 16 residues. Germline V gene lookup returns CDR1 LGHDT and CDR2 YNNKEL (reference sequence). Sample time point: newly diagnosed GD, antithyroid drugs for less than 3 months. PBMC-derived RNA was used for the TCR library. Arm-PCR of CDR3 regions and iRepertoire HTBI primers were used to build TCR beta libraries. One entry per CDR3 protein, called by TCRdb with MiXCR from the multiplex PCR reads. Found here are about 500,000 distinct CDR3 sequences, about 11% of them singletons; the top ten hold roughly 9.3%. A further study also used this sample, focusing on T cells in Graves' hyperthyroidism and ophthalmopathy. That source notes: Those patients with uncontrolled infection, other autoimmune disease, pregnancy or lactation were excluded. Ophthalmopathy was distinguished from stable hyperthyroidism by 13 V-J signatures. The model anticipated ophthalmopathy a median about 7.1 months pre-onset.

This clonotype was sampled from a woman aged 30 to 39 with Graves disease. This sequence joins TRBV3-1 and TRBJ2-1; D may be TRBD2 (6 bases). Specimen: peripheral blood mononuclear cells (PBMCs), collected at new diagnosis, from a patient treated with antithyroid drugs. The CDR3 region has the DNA TGTGCCAGCAGCCAAGACCTCCGGGAGACTTACAATGAGCAGTTCTTC. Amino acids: CASSQDLRETYNEQFF.